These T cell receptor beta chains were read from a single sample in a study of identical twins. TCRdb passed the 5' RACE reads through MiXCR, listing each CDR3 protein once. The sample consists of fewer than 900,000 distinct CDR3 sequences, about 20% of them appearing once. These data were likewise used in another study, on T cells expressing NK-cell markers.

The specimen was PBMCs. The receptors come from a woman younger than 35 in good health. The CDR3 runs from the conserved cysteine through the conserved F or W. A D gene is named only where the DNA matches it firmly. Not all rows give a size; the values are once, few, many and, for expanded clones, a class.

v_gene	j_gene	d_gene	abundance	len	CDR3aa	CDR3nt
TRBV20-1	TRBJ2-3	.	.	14	CSARDWGHPDTQYF	TGCAGTGCTAGAGATTGGGGACACCCAGATACGCAGTATTTT
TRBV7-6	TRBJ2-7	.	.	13	CASSSRSSYEQYF	TGTGCCAGCAGCTCCAGGAGCTCCTACGAGCAGTACTTC
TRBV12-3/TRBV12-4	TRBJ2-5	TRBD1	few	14	CASSKTGMKETQYF	TGTGCCAGCAGTAAGACAGGGATGAAAGAGACCCAGTACTTC
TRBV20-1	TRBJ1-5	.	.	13	CSASSGSNQPQHF	TGCAGTGCTAGTTCGGGTAGCAATCAGCCCCAGCATTTT
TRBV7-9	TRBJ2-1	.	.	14	CASSPVAEYNEQFF	TGTGCCAGCAGCCCCGTAGCGGAATACAATGAGCAGTTCTTC
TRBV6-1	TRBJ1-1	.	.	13	CASRTPGRTEAFF	TGTGCCAGCAGAACCCCGGGGCGCACTGAAGCTTTCTTT
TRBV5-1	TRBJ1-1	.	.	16	CASSTFGGATNTEAFF	TGCGCCAGCAGCACCTTCGGTGGGGCGACCAACACTGAAGCTTTCTTT
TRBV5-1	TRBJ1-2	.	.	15	CASSLVRVWRYGYTF	TGCGCCAGCAGCTTGGTCCGGGTGTGGAGGTATGGCTACACCTTC
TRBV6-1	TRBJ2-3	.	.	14	CASSEASALDTQYF	TGTGCCAGCAGTGAAGCCTCAGCACTGGATACGCAGTATTTT
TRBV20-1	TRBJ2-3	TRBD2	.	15	CSAYTGTSGTDTQYF	TGCAGTGCTTACACAGGGACTAGTGGCACAGATACGCAGTATTTT
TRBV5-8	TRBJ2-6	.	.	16	CASSFLGGSGANVLTF	TGTGCCAGCAGCTTCCTAGGGGGCTCTGGGGCCAACGTCCTGACTTTC
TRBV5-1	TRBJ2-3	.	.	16	CASSLVRARSTDTQYF	TGCGCCAGCAGCTTGGTGAGGGCAAGGAGCACAGATACGCAGTATTTT
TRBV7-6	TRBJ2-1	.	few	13	CASSLSSGREQFF	TGTGCCAGCAGCTTATCGTCGGGGCGGGAGCAGTTCTTC
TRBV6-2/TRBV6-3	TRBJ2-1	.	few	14	CASSYSPTWYEQFF	TGTGCCAGCAGTTACTCCCCAACGTGGTATGAGCAGTTCTTC
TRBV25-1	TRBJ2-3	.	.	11	CASSEEDTQYF	TGTGCCAGCAGTGAGGAAGATACGCAGTATTTT
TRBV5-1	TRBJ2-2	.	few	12	CASSFSFRELFF	TGCGCCAGCAGCTTCAGCTTCAGGGAGCTGTTTTTT
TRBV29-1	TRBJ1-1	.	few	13	CSPRAGLGTEAFF	TGCAGCCCCAGGGCAGGGCTCGGGACTGAAGCTTTCTTT
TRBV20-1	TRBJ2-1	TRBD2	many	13	CSAKEREEGEQFF	TGCAGTGCTAAAGAGCGGGAGGAAGGCGAGCAGTTCTTC
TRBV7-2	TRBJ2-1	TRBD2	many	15	CASSFTSGNYNEQFF	TGTGCCAGCAGCTTCACTAGCGGGAACTACAATGAGCAGTTCTTC
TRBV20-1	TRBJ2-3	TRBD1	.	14	CSAGGTGGTDTQYF	TGCAGTGCTGGAGGGACAGGGGGGACAGATACGCAGTATTTT
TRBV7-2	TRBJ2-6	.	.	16	CASSTPPGSGANVLTF	TGTGCCAGCAGCACCCCTCCGGGCTCTGGGGCCAACGTCCTGACTTTC
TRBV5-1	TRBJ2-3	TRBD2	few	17	CASSLAASGGAADTQYF	TGCGCCAGCAGCTTGGCCGCGAGCGGGGGGGCGGCAGATACGCAGTATTTT
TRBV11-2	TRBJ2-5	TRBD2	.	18	CASSSRRTSGTPGETQYF	TGTGCCAGCAGCTCCCGGCGGACTAGCGGTACCCCAGGAGAGACCCAGTACTTC
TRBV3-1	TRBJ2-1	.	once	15	CASRSVGPSYNEQFF	TGTGCCAGCCGGTCAGTGGGGCCGTCCTACAATGAGCAGTTCTTC
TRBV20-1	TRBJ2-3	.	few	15	CSAVSRGINTDTQYF	TGCAGTGCCGTAAGCCGGGGGATAAACACAGATACGCAGTATTTT
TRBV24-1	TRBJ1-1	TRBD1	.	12	CATQGGGGEAFF	TGTGCCACGCAAGGGGGCGGAGGTGAAGCTTTCTTT
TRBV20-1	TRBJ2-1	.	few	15	CSARVGPSAYNEQFF	TGCAGTGCGAGGGTAGGGCCTAGCGCCTACAATGAGCAGTTCTTC
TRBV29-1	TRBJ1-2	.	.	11	CSVNYRAGYTF	TGCAGCGTCAACTACAGGGCTGGCTACACCTTC
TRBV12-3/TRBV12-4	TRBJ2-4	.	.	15	CASSTKLGAKNIQYF	TGTGCCAGCAGTACCAAACTGGGAGCCAAAAACATTCAGTACTTC
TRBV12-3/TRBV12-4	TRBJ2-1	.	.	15	CASSLSAGAKNEQFF	TGTGCCAGCAGTTTATCGGCCGGGGCCAAAAATGAGCAGTTCTTC
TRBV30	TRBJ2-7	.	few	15	CAWRLLGVGSYEQYF	TGTGCCTGGAGGTTATTAGGAGTCGGGTCCTACGAGCAGTACTTC
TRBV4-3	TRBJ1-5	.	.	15	CASSQDMQGYQPQHF	TGCGCCAGCAGCCAAGATATGCAGGGTTATCAGCCCCAGCATTTT
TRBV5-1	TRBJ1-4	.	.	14	CASSLDGGMGKLFF	TGCGCCAGCAGCTTGGATGGGGGGATGGGAAAACTGTTTTTT
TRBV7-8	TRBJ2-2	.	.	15	CASSVRGRGLAELFF	TGTGCCAGCAGCGTTAGGGGTCGGGGGCTAGCGGAGCTGTTTTTT
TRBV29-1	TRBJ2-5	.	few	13	CSVETSRGETQYF	TGCAGCGTGGAAACTAGTAGGGGGGAGACCCAGTACTTC
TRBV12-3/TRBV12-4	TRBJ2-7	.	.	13	CASSFAGEYEQYF	TGTGCCAGCAGTTTTGCCGGTGAATACGAGCAGTACTTC
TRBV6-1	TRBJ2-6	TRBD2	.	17	CASSGTSGTIVANVLTF	TGTGCCAGCAGCGGGACTAGCGGTACAATTGTGGCCAACGTCCTGACTTTC
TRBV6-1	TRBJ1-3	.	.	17	CASTPTGPPSSGNTIYF	TGTGCCAGCACACCAACCGGACCGCCCTCCTCTGGAAACACCATATATTTT
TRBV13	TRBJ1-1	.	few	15	CASSTDSYPSRRAFF	TGTGCCAGCAGCACGGACAGCTACCCATCCCGGAGGGCTTTCTTT
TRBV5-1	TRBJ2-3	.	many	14	CASGLDGFTDTQYF	TGCGCCAGCGGACTGGACGGCTTCACAGATACGCAGTATTTT
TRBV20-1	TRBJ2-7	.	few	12	CSARWLSYEQYF	TGCAGTGCTAGATGGCTATCCTACGAGCAGTACTTC
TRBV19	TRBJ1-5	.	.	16	CASSIRAASSNQPQHF	TGTGCCAGTAGTATAAGGGCAGCTTCTAGCAATCAGCCCCAGCATTTT
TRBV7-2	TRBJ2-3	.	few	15	CASSLVDYSTDTQYF	TGTGCCAGCAGCTTAGTCGACTACTCCACAGATACGCAGTATTTT
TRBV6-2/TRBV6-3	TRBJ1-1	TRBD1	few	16	CASSLIPTGGNTEAFF	TGTGCCAGCAGTCTCATACCGACAGGGGGGAACACTGAAGCTTTCTTT
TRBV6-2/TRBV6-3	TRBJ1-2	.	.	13	CASKTDNNYGYTF	TGTGCCAGCAAGACAGACAATAACTATGGCTACACCTTC
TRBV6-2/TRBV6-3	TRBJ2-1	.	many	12	CASSSRTGEQFF	TGTGCCAGCAGTTCGCGGACGGGTGAGCAGTTCTTC
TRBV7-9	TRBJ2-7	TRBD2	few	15	CASSPGLSSRYEQYF	TGTGCCAGCAGCCCGGGACTAAGCTCCCGTTACGAGCAGTACTTC
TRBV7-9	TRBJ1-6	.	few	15	CASSLSAGDNSPLHF	TGTGCCAGCAGCTTATCAGCGGGGGATAATTCACCCCTCCACTTT
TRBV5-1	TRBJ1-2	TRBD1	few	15	CASSLTPTGPYGYTF	TGCGCCAGCAGCCTGACCCCGACAGGGCCCTATGGCTACACCTTC
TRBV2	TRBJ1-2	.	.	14	CASSGQGRGYGYTF	TGTGCCAGCAGTGGCCAGGGAAGAGGTTATGGCTACACCTTC
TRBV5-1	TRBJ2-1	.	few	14	CASSPRGDYNEQFF	TGCGCCAGCAGTCCACGGGGAGATTACAATGAGCAGTTCTTC
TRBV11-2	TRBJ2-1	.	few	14	CASSLLLANNEQFF	TGTGCCAGCAGCTTGCTTCTAGCCAACAATGAGCAGTTCTTC